Described below is a single T cell receptor beta chain sequence and its context. Genomic DNA for unsorted samples, which was extracted with the QIAamp DNA Blood Mini kit, came from some 84 million PBMCs. Unsorted PBMC samples were amplified in replicate PCRs containing roughly 300 ng DNA, tens of thousands of T cell genomes. Repertoires were generated with immunoSEQ multiplex PCR, while TCRdb's copy carries only in-frame clones and drops some. The sample records fewer than 650,000 clones, around 78% being singletons. This sample was taken from a study of shared clonotypes between healthy human individuals. Study information: In total, the donors were a couple of women and a few men aged 18 to 49.

Germline CDR1 MNHEY, CDR2 SVGAGI. The CDR3 has 14 residues. The J segment lost 9 bases and the V segment lost 6 bases, leaving 9 bases of the junction unmatched. V and J are TRBV6-5 and TRBJ2-7, with TRBD2 matching 12 bases. This clonotype was sampled from a woman aged 40 to 50 in good health. Some clones in this sample may be carry-over from other donors' samples. The sequenced sample was PBMCs. The CDR3 here is CASRPLAGGPAQYF. CDR3 bases: TGTGCCAGCAGGCCCCTAGCGGGAGGGCCCGCGCAGTACTTC.